This T cell receptor beta chain was documented in a study of T cells in localized non-small cell lung cancer. Broader study findings: Longer overall survival accompanied higher blood T cell density. Only one tumor region went through sequencing, so heterogeneity may still be there. There were a median roughly 62 of the top 100 tumor clones appearing in adjacent lung. T cell clonality was highest in uninvolved adjacent lung, above tumor.

This CDR3 contains 13 residues. The V end lost 0 bases, the J end lost 2 bases, and 4 bases lay between the germline ends. CDR1 is MNHEY and CDR2 is SVGAGI in the germline V gene. Remarks on this clone: Antigen unknown.

Method: immunoSEQ multiplex PCR; TCRdb's copy keeps in-frame clones and lacks some. The sample shows tens of thousands of clones, approximately 92% of them seen only once. The gene calls are TRBV6-5 and TRBJ1-2; D uncertain. The TCR originated in a female donor older than 55 with stage I lung adenocarcinoma. This specimen was peripheral blood, taken before any cancer treatment. The CDR3 protein is CASSYSPNYGYTF. The CDR3 DNA reads TGTGCCAGCAGTTACTCCCCGAACTATGGCTACACCTTC.